This T cell receptor (beta chain) comes out of a study of spatial heterogeneity in lung cancer. Study information: Every unique TCR and UMI combination, on average, appeared more than ten times in raw reads. Study-wide results and caveats: Compared with follow-up, resection was when ubiquitous expanded tumor TCRs appeared in blood more.

As for time point: sample taken at primary tumor resection. The study sequenced unsorted whole RNA from tumor, nontumor lung or frozen PBMC. Germline V gives CDR1 DFQATT, CDR2 SNEGSKA (reference sequence). The CDR3 is 15 amino acids. V dropped 5 bases and J dropped 6 bases, with 21 bases sitting between them. This clonotype was seen a few times. Its antigen is still unknown. Each TCR cDNA molecule carried a unique molecular identifier. MiXCR, run by TCRdb on the 5' RACE reads, gives a single entry per CDR3 protein. The table shows around 92,000 distinct CDR3 sequences, with 9.5% to 15% occurring only once.

The clonotype comes from a male donor with early-stage non-small cell lung cancer. The rearrangement uses TRBV20-1 and TRBJ2-3; D remains unclear. Here the sequenced sample was PBMCs, taken at surgery. Here the CDR3 DNA reads TGCAGTGCTGGATTTGGCAGCACCCGCGTGGATACGCAGTATTTT. As protein: CSAGFGSTRVDTQYF.